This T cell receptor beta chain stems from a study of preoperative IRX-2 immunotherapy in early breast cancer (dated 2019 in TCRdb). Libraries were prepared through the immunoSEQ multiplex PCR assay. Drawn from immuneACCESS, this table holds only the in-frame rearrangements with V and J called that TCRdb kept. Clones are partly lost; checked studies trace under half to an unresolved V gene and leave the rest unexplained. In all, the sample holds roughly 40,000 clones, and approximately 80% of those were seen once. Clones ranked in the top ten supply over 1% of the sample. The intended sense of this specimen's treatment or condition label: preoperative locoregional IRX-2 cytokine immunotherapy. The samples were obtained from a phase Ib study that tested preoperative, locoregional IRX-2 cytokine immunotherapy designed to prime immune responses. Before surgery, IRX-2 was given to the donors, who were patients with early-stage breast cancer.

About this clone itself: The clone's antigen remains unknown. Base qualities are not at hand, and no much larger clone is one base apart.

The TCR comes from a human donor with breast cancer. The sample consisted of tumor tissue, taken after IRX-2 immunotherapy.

DNA sequence: TGCGCCAGCAGCTCGGCGGGGGCGATCACAGATACGCAGTATTTT. Translated, it reads CASSSAGAITDTQYF. Rearrangement joined TRBV5-1 to TRBJ2-3, with a weak D call of TRBD2 (7 bases match). The germline V gene sets CDR1 to SGHRS and CDR2 to YFSETQ. V drops 3 bases and J drops 2 bases, leaving 13 bases in between. Inclusive of the bounding cysteine and phenylalanine, the CDR3 is 15 residues long. The CDR3 DNA has 45 bases and is translated from base 1.